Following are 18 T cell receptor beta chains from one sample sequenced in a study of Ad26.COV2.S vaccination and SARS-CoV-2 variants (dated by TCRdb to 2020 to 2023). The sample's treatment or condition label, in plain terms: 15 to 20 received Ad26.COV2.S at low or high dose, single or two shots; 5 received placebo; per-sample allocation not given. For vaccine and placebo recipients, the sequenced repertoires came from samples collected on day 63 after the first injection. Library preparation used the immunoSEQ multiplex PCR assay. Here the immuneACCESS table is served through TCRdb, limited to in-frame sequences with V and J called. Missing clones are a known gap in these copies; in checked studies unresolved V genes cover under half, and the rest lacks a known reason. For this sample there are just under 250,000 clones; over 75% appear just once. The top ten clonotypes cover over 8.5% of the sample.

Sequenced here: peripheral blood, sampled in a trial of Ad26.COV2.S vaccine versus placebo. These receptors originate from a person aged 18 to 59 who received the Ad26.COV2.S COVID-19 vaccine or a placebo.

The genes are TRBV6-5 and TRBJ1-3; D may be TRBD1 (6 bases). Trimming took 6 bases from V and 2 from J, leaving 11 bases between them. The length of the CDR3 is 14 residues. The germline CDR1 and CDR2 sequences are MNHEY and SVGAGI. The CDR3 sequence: CASSRTGTGNTIYF. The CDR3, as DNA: TGTGCCAGCAGCCGTACAGGGACTGGAAACACCATATATTTT.

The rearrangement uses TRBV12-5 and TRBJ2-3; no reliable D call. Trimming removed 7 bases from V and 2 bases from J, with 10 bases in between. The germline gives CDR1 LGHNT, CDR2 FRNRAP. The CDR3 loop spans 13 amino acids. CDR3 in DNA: TGTGCTAGTGCCGTATTTCCCACAGATACGCAGTATTTT. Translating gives CASAVFPTDTQYF. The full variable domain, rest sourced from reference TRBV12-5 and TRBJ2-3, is DARVTQTPRHKVTEMGQEVTMRCQPILGHNTVFWYRQTMMQGLELLAYFRNRAPLDDSGMPKDRFSAEMPDATLATLKIQPSEPRDSAVYFCASAVFPTDTQYFGPGTRLTVL.

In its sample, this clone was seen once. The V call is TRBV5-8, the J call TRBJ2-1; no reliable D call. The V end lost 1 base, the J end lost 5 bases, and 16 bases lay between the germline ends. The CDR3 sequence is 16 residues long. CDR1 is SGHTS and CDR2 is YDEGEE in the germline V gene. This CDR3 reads CASSLSGREGDNEQFF. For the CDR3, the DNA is TGTGCCAGCAGCTTGTCTGGGCGCGAAGGAGACAATGAGCAGTTCTTC.

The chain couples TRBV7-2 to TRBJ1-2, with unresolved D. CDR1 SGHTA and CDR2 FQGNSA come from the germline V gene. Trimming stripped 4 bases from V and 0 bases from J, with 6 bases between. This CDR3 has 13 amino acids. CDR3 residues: CASSSQPNYGYTF. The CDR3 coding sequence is TGTGCCAGCAGCTCACAGCCTAACTATGGCTACACCTTC.

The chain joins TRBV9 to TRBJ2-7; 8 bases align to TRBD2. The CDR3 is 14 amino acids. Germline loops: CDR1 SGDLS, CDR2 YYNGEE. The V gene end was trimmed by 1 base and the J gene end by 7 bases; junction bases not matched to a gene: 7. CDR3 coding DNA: TGTGCCAGCAGCGTAACGGGAGGGCCGTTTGAGCAGTACTTC. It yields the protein CASSVTGGPFEQYF.

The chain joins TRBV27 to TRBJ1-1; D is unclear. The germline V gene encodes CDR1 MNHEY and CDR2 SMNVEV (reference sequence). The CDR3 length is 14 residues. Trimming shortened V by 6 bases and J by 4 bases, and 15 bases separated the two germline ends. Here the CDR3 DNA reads TGTGCCAGCAGCCCCATCGCGGGCAGCACTGAAGCTTTCTTT. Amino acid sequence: CASSPIAGSTEAFF.

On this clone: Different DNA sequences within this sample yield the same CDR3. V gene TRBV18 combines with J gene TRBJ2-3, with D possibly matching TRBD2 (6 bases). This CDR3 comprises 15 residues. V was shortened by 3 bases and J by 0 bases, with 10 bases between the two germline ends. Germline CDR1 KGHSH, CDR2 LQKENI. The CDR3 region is CASSPRRGSTDTQYF. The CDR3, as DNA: TGTGCCAGCTCACCCCGCCGGGGGAGCACAGATACGCAGTATTTT. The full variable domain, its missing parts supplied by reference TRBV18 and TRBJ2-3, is NAGVMQNPRHLVRRRGQEARLRCSPMKGHSHVYWYRQLPEEGLKFMVYLQKENIIDESGMPKERFSAEFPKEGPSILRIQQVVRGDSAAYFCASSPRRGSTDTQYFGPGTRLTVL.

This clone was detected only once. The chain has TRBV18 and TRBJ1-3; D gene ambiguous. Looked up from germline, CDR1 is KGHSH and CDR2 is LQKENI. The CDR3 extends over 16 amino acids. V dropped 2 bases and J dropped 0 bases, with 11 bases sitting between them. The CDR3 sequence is CASSPTVWISGNTIYF. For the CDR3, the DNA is TGTGCCAGCTCACCAACGGTATGGATCTCTGGAAACACCATATATTTT.

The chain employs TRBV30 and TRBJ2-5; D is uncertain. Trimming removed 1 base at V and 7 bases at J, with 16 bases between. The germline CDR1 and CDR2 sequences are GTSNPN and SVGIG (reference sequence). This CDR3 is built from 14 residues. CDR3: CAWSALVKIGTQYF. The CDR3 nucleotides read TGTGCCTGGAGTGCCCTAGTTAAGATCGGGACCCAGTACTTC.

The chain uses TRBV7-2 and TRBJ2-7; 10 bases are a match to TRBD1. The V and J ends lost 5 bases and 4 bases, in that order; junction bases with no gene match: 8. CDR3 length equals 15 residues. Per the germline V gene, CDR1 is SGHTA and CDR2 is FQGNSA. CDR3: CASSPGTGAAYEQYF. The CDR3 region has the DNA TGTGCCAGCAGCCCCGGGACAGGGGCGGCGTACGAGCAGTACTTC.

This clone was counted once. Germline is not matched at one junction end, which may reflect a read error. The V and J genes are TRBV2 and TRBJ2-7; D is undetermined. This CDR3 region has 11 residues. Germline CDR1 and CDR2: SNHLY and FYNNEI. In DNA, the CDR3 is TGTGCCAGCAGTAAAGCGTGGGAGCAGTACTTC. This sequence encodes CASSKAWEQYF.

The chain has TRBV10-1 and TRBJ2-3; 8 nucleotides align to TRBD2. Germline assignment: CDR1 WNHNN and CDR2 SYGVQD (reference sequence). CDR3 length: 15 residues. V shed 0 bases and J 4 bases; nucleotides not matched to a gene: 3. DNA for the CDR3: TGCGCCAGCAGTGAGTCCAGCGGGGGTCCAGATACGCAGTATTTT. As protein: CASSESSGGPDTQYF.

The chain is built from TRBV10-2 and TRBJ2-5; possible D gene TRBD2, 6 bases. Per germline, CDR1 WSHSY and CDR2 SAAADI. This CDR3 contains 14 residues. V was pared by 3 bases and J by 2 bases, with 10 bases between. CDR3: CASSDGGSQETQYF. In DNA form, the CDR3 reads TGCGCCAGCAGTGACGGGGGATCACAAGAGACCCAGTACTTC.

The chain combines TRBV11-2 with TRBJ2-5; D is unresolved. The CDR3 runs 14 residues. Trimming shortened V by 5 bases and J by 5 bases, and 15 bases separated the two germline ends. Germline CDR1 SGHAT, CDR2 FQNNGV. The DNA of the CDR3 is TGTGCCAGCAGCCGTGTAACTAAGATTGAGACCCAGTACTTC. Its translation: CASSRVTKIETQYF.

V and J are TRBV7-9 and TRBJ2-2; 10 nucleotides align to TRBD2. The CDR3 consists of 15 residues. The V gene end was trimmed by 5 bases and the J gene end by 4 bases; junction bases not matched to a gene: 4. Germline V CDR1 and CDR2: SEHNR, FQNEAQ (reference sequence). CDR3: CASSLSGGATGELFF. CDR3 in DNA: TGTGCCAGCAGCCTAAGCGGGGGGGCCACCGGGGAGCTGTTTTTT.

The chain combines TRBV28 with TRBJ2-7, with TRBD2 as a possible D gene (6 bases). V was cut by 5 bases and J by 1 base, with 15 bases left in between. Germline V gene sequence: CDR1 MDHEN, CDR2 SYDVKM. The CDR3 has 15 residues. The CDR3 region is CASSPGTGDSYEQYF. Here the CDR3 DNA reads TGTGCCAGCAGTCCCGGGACTGGAGATTCCTACGAGCAGTACTTC.

The CDR3 DNA reads TGTGCCAGCCCGAACACTGAAGCTTTCTTT. It translates to CASPNTEAFF. This chain joins TRBV28 and TRBJ1-1; D gene unclear. The CDR3 covers 10 residues. Trimming removed 8 bases from V and 1 base from J, with 2 bases in between. Germline CDR1 reads MDHEN; CDR2 reads SYDVKM. Complete variable domain (other parts from reference TRBV28 and TRBJ1-1): DVKVTQSSRYLVKRTGEKVFLECVQDMDHENMFWYRQDPGLGLRLIYFSYDVKMKEKGDIPEGYSVSREKKERFSLILESASTNQTSMYLCASPNTEAFFGQGTRLTVV.

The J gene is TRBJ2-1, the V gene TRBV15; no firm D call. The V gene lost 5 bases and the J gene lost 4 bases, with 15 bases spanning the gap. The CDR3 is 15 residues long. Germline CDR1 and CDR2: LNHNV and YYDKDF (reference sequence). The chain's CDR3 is CATSLEVGNYNEQFF. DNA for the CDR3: TGTGCCACCAGCCTAGAGGTAGGGAATTACAATGAGCAGTTCTTC.